The 9 T cell receptor beta chains given below trace back to one sample, sequenced in a study of cytomegalovirus exposure and HLA in healthy donors. PCR used 60 Vbeta primers and 13 Jbeta primers. Sequencing was performed with immunoSEQ multiplex PCR; in TCRdb, only in-frame clones are kept and a portion is missing. The sample has under 70,000 clones, 77% seen once; the top ten hold more than 5%. Material: PBMCs. Receptor source: a male donor in good health and CMV-seropositive.

This chain connects TRBV30 to TRBJ1-2; no definite D call. The germline V and J ends were trimmed by 5 bases and 7 bases, with 8 bases remaining between them. The CDR3 has 10 residues. Germline V lookup: CDR1 GTSNPN, CDR2 SVGIG (reference sequence). CDR3 loop: CAWGLGGYTF. Here the CDR3 DNA reads TGTGCCTGGGGGCTGGGTGGCTACACCTTC.

The rearrangement joins TRBV27 to TRBJ2-1; 7 bases are shared with TRBD1. The CDR3 has 13 residues. V lost 3 bases and J lost 6; bases outside the gene matches: 2. CDR1 is MNHEY and CDR2 is SMNVEV in the germline V gene (reference sequence). This CDR3 is CASSFGDSNEQFF. The CDR3 nucleotides are TGTGCCAGCAGTTTTGGGGACAGCAATGAGCAGTTCTTC.

The gene calls are TRBV28 and TRBJ1-2, with D perhaps TRBD1 (6 bases). Trimming removed 5 bases at V and 1 base at J, with 8 bases between. The CDR3 length is 13 residues. Per the germline V gene, CDR1 is MDHEN and CDR2 is SYDVKM. The chain's CDR3 is CASSAGVNYGYTF. The DNA for the CDR3 is TGTGCCAGCAGTGCAGGGGTTAACTATGGCTACACCTTC.

The genes are TRBV11-1 and TRBJ1-3; no definite D call. V lost 5 bases and J 0 bases, leaving 14 bases between the germline ends. The CDR3 loop spans 16 amino acids. CDR1 SGHAT and CDR2 FQDESV come from the germline V gene (reference sequence). This CDR3 reads CASSRLNRSSGNTIYF. The CDR3 DNA reads as TGTGCCAGCAGCAGACTCAACCGGAGCTCTGGAAACACCATATATTTT. Full variable domain (missing parts from reference TRBV11-1 and TRBJ1-3): EAEVAQSPRYKITEKSQAVAFWCDPISGHATLYWYRQILGQGPELLVQFQDESVVDDSQLPKDRFSAERLKGVDSTLKIQPAELGDSAMYLCASSRLNRSSGNTIYFGEGSWLTVV.

This chain joins TRBV6-5 and TRBJ2-7; a possible D gene is TRBD1 (6 bases). Germline V CDR1 and CDR2: MNHEY, SVGAGI. The CDR3 runs 12 residues. Trimming took off 0 bases at V and 6 bases at J, with 6 bases between the two ends. This chain's CDR3 is CASSYSGGEQYF. The DNA of the CDR3 is TGTGCCAGCAGTTACTCAGGGGGCGAGCAGTACTTC.

V usage is TRBV28 and J usage is TRBJ2-7; 8 bases match TRBD1. The V and J ends lost 4 bases and 3 bases, in that order; junction bases with no gene match: 11. The germline CDR1 and CDR2 sequences are MDHEN and SYDVKM. There are 16 residues in the CDR3. The CDR3 DNA is TGTGCCAGCAGTTGGGTTAGCAGGGGGCTAAACTACGAGCAGTACTTC. It is translated as CASSWVSRGLNYEQYF.

The chain is built from TRBV6-5 and TRBJ1-1; D gene unclear. Germline lookup yields CDR1 MNHEY and CDR2 SVGAGI. This CDR3 is 13 amino acids long. The V gene lost 0 bases and the J gene lost 8 bases, with 10 bases spanning the gap. The CDR3 DNA reads TGTGCCAGCAGTTACTCGACTAGCACCGAAGCTTTCTTT. Protein: CASSYSTSTEAFF.

In its sample, this clone was seen once. The chain combines TRBV5-1 with TRBJ2-3; D may be TRBD2 (5 bases). The CDR3 is 14 residues long. The ends were cut back, 0 bases at V and 2 bases at J, with 7 bases in the middle. The V gene's germline CDR1 is SGHRS and CDR2 YFSETQ. CDR3 sequence (DNA): TGCGCCAGCAGCTTGGGACTACCCACAGATACGCAGTATTTT. This translates into CASSLGLPTDTQYF.

The chain is built from TRBV6-5 and TRBJ1-2; 12 positions agree with TRBD1. The germline V gene has CDR1 MNHEY and CDR2 SVGAGI. The junction had 6 bases not matched to a gene; V was cut back by 5 bases and J by 8 bases. The length of the CDR3 is 14 residues. In DNA form, the CDR3 reads TGTGCCAGCAGTCTCGGGACAGGGGGCAACGGCTACACCTTC. Translating it yields CASSLGTGGNGYTF.